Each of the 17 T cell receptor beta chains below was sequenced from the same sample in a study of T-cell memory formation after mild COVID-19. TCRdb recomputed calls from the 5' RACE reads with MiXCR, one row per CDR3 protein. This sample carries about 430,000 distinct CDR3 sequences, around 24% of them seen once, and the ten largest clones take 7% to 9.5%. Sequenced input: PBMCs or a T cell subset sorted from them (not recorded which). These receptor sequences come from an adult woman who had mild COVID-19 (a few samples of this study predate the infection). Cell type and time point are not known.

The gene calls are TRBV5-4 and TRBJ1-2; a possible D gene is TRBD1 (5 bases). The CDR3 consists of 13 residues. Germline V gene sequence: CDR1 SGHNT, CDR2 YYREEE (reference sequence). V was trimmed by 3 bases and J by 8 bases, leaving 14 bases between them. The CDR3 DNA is TGTGCCAGCAGCTCGCGGGGACCGGAAGGCTACACCTTC. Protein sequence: CASSSRGPEGYTF.

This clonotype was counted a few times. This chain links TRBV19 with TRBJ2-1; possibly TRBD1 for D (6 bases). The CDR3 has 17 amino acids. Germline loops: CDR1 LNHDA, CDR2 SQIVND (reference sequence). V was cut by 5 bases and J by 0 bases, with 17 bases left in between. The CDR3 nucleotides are TGTGCCAGTAGTGGCTCTTGGACAGCGACCTCCTACAATGAGCAGTTCTTC. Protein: CASSGSWTATSYNEQFF.

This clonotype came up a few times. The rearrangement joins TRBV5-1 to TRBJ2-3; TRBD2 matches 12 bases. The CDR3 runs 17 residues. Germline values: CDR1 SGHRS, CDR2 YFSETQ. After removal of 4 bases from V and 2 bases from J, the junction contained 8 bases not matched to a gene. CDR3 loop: CASSLNPSGGATDTQYF. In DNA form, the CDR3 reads TGCGCCAGCAGCCTGAACCCTAGCGGGGGGGCCACAGATACGCAGTATTTT.

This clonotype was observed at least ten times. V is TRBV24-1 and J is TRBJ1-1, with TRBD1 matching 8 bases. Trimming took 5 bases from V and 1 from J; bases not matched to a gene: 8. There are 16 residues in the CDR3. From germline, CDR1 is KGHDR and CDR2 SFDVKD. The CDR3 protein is CATSVGQGAGNTEAFF. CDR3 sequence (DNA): TGTGCCACCAGTGTCGGACAGGGCGCGGGGAACACTGAAGCTTTCTTT.

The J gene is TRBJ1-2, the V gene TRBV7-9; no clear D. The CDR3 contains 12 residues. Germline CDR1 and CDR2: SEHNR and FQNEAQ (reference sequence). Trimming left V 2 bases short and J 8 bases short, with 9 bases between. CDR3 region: CASSLKDDGYTF. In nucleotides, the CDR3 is TGTGCCAGCAGCTTAAAGGATGACGGCTACACCTTC. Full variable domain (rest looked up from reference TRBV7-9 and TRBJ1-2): DTGVSQNPRHKITKRGQNVTFRCDPISEHNRLYWYRQTLGQGPEFLTYFQNEAQLEKSRLLSDRFSAERPKGSFSTLEIQRTEQGDSAMYLCASSLKDDGYTFGSGTRLTVV.

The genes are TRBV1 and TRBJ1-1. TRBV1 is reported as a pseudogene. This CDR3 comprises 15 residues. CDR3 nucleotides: TGCACCAGCAGCCAAGCACGGGCTAATGAAGGTGAAGCTTTCTTT. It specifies CTSSQARANEGEAFF.

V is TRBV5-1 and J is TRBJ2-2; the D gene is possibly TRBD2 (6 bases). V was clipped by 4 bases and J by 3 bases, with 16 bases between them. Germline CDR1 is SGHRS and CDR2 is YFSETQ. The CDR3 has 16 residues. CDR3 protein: CASSPGGVADTGELFF. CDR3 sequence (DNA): TGCGCCAGCAGCCCCGGGGGAGTAGCGGACACCGGGGAGCTGTTTTTT.

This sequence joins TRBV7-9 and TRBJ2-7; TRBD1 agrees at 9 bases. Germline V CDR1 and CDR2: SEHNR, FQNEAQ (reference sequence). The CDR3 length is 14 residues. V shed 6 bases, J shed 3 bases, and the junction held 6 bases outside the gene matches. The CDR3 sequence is CASSLTGGGYEQYF. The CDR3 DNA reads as TGTGCCAGCAGTCTTACAGGGGGCGGCTACGAGCAGTACTTC.

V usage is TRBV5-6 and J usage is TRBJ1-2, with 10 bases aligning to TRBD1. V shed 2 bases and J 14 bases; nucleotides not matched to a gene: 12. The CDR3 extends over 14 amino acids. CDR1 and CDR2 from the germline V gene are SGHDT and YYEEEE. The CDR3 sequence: CASSLPGQGSTSTF. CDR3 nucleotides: TGTGCCAGCAGCTTACCGGGACAGGGGTCCACCTCTACCTTC.

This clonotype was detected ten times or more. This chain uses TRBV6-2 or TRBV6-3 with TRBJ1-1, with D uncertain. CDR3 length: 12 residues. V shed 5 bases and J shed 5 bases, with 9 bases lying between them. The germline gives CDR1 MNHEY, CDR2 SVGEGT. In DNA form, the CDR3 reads TGTGCCAGCAGTCGCCGTGGAACTGAAGCTTTCTTT. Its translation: CASSRRGTEAFF.

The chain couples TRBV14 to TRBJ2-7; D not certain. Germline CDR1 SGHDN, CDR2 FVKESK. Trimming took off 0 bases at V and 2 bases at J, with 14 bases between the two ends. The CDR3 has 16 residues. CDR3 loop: CASSQEVRGLTYEQYF. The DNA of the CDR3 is TGTGCCAGCAGCCAAGAGGTACGAGGCTTGACCTACGAGCAGTACTTC.

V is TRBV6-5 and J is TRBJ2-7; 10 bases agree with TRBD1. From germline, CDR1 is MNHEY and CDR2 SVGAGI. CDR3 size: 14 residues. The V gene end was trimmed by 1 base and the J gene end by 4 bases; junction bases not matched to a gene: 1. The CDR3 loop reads CASSYWGQGYEQYF. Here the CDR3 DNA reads TGTGCCAGCAGTTACTGGGGACAGGGGTACGAGCAGTACTTC.

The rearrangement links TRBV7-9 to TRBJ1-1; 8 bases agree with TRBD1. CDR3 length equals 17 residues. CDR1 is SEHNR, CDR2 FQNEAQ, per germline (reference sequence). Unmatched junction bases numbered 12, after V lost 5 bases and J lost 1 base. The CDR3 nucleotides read TGTGCCAGCAGCCCTCAGGGGGCCACCTCGAAGAACACTGAAGCTTTCTTT. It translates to CASSPQGATSKNTEAFF.

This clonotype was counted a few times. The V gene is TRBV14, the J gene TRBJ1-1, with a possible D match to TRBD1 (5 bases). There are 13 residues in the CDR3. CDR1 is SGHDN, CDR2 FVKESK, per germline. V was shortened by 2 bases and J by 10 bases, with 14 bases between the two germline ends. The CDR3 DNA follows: TGTGCCAGCAGCCAACTCTCCGGGGCTATAGCTTTCTTT. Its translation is CASSQLSGAIAFF.

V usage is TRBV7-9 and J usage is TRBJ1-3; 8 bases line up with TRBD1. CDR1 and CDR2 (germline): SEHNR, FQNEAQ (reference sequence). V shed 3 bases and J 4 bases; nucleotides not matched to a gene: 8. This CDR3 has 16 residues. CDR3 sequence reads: CASSFWTGMDGNTIYF. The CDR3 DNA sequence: TGTGCCAGCAGCTTTTGGACAGGGATGGACGGAAACACCATATATTTT.

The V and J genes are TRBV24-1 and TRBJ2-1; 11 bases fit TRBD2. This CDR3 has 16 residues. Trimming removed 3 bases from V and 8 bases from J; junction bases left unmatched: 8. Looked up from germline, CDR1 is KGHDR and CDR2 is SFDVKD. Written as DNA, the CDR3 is TGTGCCACCAGTGATGATCGGCTAGCGGGAGGAGATGAGCAGTTCTTC. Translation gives CATSDDRLAGGDEQFF.

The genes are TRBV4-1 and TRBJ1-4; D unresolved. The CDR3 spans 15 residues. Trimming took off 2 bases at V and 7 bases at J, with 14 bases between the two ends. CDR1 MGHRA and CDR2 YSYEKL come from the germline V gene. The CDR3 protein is CASSQSASRVEKLFF. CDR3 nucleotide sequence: TGCGCCAGCAGCCAAAGCGCGAGTCGGGTTGAAAAACTGTTTTTT.